Sequencing of this T cell receptor (beta chain) was carried out in a study of shared clonotypes between healthy human individuals (dated by TCRdb to between 2020 and 2021). About the investigation overall: Two women and three men aged 18 to 49 years were included in the cohort. Leukapheresis yielded between about 0.94 and 8.9 billion PBMCs per donor. To increase sequencing depth and limit assay-specific biases, TCR repertoire library preparation and sequencing were carried out by different laboratories using diverse techniques. The study deeply sequenced blood TCR repertoires of about 5 healthy adults to estimate repertoire size and the extent of clonotype sharing between individuals. What the authors observed across the whole study: Pairwise subsampling led to the expectation that sequencing depth would affect the degree of clonotype sharing among donors. Because the study included a small number of donors, the genetic and exposure-history diversity represented was limited. Only blood was sampled, and tissue TCR repertoires likely differ from those in blood.

The donors were healthy, HIV-negative adults who had no recently reported acute infections or vaccinations. All donors were Caucasian adults living in Nashville, Tennessee, USA. For unsorted samples, tens of millions of PBMCs were counted, and genomic DNA was extracted using the QIAamp DNA Blood Mini kit. Blood was obtained by leukapheresis, after which PBMCs were separated by Ficoll-Histopaque density gradient centrifugation and cryopreserved in liquid nitrogen vapor phase. As to this clone: The antigen this receptor binds is unknown. Base qualities were left out, and no much larger clone turns up one base away.

Using the deep immunoSEQ assay, TCR CDR3 regions were amplified from genomic DNA by multiplex PCR. Extracted genomic DNA from each cell subset was distributed evenly across all wells of several immunoSEQ 96-well plates, and each plate was treated as a replicate. For unsorted PBMC, around 0.3 ug genomic DNA, equal to tens of thousands of T cell genomes, was loaded into each replicate PCR. Genomic DNA from unsorted PBMC was sequenced over ten immunoSEQ deep assay plates. The purified libraries were quantified using a Qubit 3.0 fluorometer, sized with a Bioanalyzer 2100, and then quantified again using the KAPA Library Quantification kit. A separate single-read 150-cycle Illumina NextSeq 550 flow cell was used to sequence each immunoSEQ 96-well plate. Turning to the authors' computational methods: The immunoSEQ output contained only junctional sequences without quality scores, so filtering could not match that applied to full-length reads. To assign V/J genes and CDR3, sequences were annotated against IMGT germline references using PyIR, a Python wrapper for IgBLAST v1.9. Reads were filtered out if the reads had weak V/J assignments (E-value above 1e-6), no CDR3, stop codons, out-of-frame junctions, or ambiguous translated residues. V3J clonotypes were defined as sequences sharing an identical inferred V gene, J gene, and CDR3 amino acid sequence. To compute the percentage overlap between repertoires, the number of shared unique clonotypes was divided by the size of the smaller repertoire. Richness of each repertoire was evaluated using RTK rarefaction, the Chao1 estimator, and Recon v2.1 estimates of unobserved clonotypes. This is the immuneACCESS table as TCRdb keeps it, with only in-frame sequences that have V and J called. A part of the clones is gone; compared with another copy, unresolved V genes explain less than half, and the rest is unexplained. The D gene and trimming were derived from the DNA, and the V and J assignments and clone size from that table. A total of about 500,000 clones appear in this sample, roughly three quarters of them only once. The ten largest clones represent around 12% of the sample.

There are 15 amino acids in the CDR3, from cysteine to phenylalanine inclusive. Only the CDR3 region is kept as DNA, spanning 45 bases read in frame from base 1. V loses 2 bases of germline sequence and J loses 1 base, and the interval between the two ends is 8 bases. The germline V gene specifies MNHEY as CDR1 and SVGAGI as CDR2. The sequenced sample consisted of PBMCs. The rearranged chain carries TRBV6-5 and TRBJ2-2; the best D guess is TRBD1, with 6 bases matching. The source is a woman between 40 and 55 years old in good health. Some clones in this sample may be carry-over from other donors' samples. The CDR3 region reads CASSYRQVNTGELFF. The DNA reads as follows: TGTGCCAGCAGTTACCGACAGGTGAACACCGGGGAGCTGTTTTTT.